These T cell receptor beta chains were read from a single sample in a study of shared clonotypes between healthy human individuals. Sequenced by immunoSEQ multiplex PCR; TCRdb stores in-frame clones only, minus some. Among about 770,000 clones listed, 72% were seen once. Material for sequencing was memory CD4+ T cells sorted from blood. The receptors originated from a woman aged 30 to 39 in good health. Both conserved end residues are part of each CDR3. Each record gives: D gene, clone size, J gene, V gene, CDR3 length, CDR3 DNA, CDR3 protein. The D gene is left open where the match is weak. Some rows mark clone size as missing; the rest say once, few, many or name a class of expanded clone.

d_call: -; clone_size: -; j_call: TRBJ2-7; v_call: TRBV25-1; cdr3_length: 15; cdr3_nt: TGTGCCAGCCACGAGACGGGACTCATTCCCTACGAGCAGTACTTC; cdr3_aa: CASHETGLIPYEQYF
d_call: -; clone_size: -; j_call: TRBJ2-1; v_call: TRBV5-1; cdr3_length: 13; cdr3_nt: TGCGCCAGCCTGTCAGGCGAGGGCAATGAGCAGTTCTTC; cdr3_aa: CASLSGEGNEQFF
d_call: -; clone_size: -; j_call: TRBJ2-7; v_call: TRBV5-4; cdr3_length: 13; cdr3_nt: TGTGCCAGCAGCTCGCCCCTCTCCTACGAGCAGTACTTC; cdr3_aa: CASSSPLSYEQYF
d_call: -; clone_size: -; j_call: TRBJ1-1; v_call: TRBV6-6; cdr3_length: 13; cdr3_nt: TGTGCCAGCAGCGACCAGAGGAACACTGAAGCTTTCTTT; cdr3_aa: CASSDQRNTEAFF
d_call: -; clone_size: -; j_call: TRBJ1-1; v_call: TRBV28; cdr3_length: 14; cdr3_nt: TGTGCCAGCAGTTTCGGGGGCTGGGGCACTGAAGCTTTCTTT; cdr3_aa: CASSFGGWGTEAFF
d_call: -; clone_size: few; j_call: TRBJ2-5; v_call: TRBV19; cdr3_length: 14; cdr3_nt: TGTGCCAGTAGTGTCCCGGGACCGCCCCAGACCCAGTACTTC; cdr3_aa: CASSVPGPPQTQYF
d_call: TRBD1; clone_size: -; j_call: TRBJ1-1; v_call: TRBV28; cdr3_length: 11; cdr3_nt: TGTGCCAGCAGTCGGGACAGGGGAGCTTTCTTT; cdr3_aa: CASSRDRGAFF
d_call: TRBD1; clone_size: -; j_call: TRBJ1-3; v_call: TRBV18; cdr3_length: 14; cdr3_nt: TGTGCCAGCTCACCTGACAGGGTCGGAAACACCATATATTTT; cdr3_aa: CASSPDRVGNTIYF
d_call: -; clone_size: -; j_call: TRBJ2-4; v_call: TRBV7-9; cdr3_length: 16; cdr3_nt: TGTGCCAGCAGCTTCCGGGACACGGAGGAAGGAAACATTCAGTACTTC; cdr3_aa: CASSFRDTEEGNIQYF
d_call: TRBD2; clone_size: -; j_call: TRBJ2-3; v_call: TRBV7-3; cdr3_length: 16; cdr3_nt: TGTGCCAGCAGCCCCGCTAGCGGGGGTAGCACAGATACGCAGTATTTT; cdr3_aa: CASSPASGGSTDTQYF
d_call: TRBD2; clone_size: few; j_call: TRBJ2-1; v_call: TRBV27; cdr3_length: 16; cdr3_nt: TGTGCCAGCAGTAAAGCACTAGCGGCCTCCTACAATGAGCAGTTCTTC; cdr3_aa: CASSKALAASYNEQFF
d_call: TRBD2; clone_size: -; j_call: TRBJ2-2; v_call: TRBV30; cdr3_length: 13; cdr3_nt: TGTGCCTGGAGTGGGCTAGCGGCCGGGGAGCTGTTTTTT; cdr3_aa: CAWSGLAAGELFF
d_call: TRBD2; clone_size: many; j_call: TRBJ2-1; v_call: TRBV14; cdr3_length: 17; cdr3_nt: TGTGCCAGCAGCCTCCCAGAGGGACTAGTGTCCTACAATGAGCAGTTCTTC; cdr3_aa: CASSLPEGLVSYNEQFF
d_call: -; clone_size: -; j_call: TRBJ2-6; v_call: TRBV29-1; cdr3_length: 13; cdr3_nt: TGCAGCGTTATTCAGGGTGGGGCCAACGTCCTGACTTTC; cdr3_aa: CSVIQGGANVLTF
d_call: -; clone_size: -; j_call: TRBJ1-5; v_call: TRBV28; cdr3_length: 13; cdr3_nt: TGTGCCAGCAGTTCCGGCAGGGATCAGCCCCAGCATTTT; cdr3_aa: CASSSGRDQPQHF
d_call: -; clone_size: few; j_call: TRBJ2-1; v_call: TRBV5-6; cdr3_length: 14; cdr3_nt: TGTGCCAGCAGCTTGAAAGACTCCTACAATGAGCAGTTCTTC; cdr3_aa: CASSLKDSYNEQFF
d_call: -; clone_size: -; j_call: TRBJ2-4; v_call: TRBV2; cdr3_length: 13; cdr3_nt: TGTGCCAGCAACCGAGAGGGGCTGAACATTCAGTACTTC; cdr3_aa: CASNREGLNIQYF
d_call: -; clone_size: -; j_call: TRBJ1-3; v_call: TRBV4-1; cdr3_length: 12; cdr3_nt: TGCGCCAGCAGCCGAAACTTCGACACCATATATTTT; cdr3_aa: CASSRNFDTIYF
d_call: TRBD1; clone_size: -; j_call: TRBJ1-1; v_call: TRBV6-6; cdr3_length: 16; cdr3_nt: TGTGCCAGCAGGGGACAGGGCTATCGGGGGAACACTGAAGCTTTCTTT; cdr3_aa: CASRGQGYRGNTEAFF
d_call: -; clone_size: once; j_call: TRBJ2-1; v_call: TRBV18; cdr3_length: 16; cdr3_nt: TGTGCCAGCTCACCACGGTCAGGCTCTTTCTTGAATGAGCAGTTCTTC; cdr3_aa: CASSPRSGSFLNEQFF
d_call: TRBD2; clone_size: -; j_call: TRBJ2-7; v_call: TRBV7-9; cdr3_length: 16; cdr3_nt: TGTGCCAGCAGCGATTACGTAGCGGGTAGCTCCTACGAGCAGTACTTC; cdr3_aa: CASSDYVAGSSYEQYF
d_call: -; clone_size: -; j_call: TRBJ1-2; v_call: TRBV6-5; cdr3_length: 15; cdr3_nt: TGTGCCAGCAAGGTCGGGCCGGCAAGATTATATGGCTACACCTTC; cdr3_aa: CASKVGPARLYGYTF
d_call: -; clone_size: -; j_call: TRBJ2-2; v_call: TRBV5-4; cdr3_length: 15; cdr3_nt: TGTGCCAGCAGCTTGATTAGCGCCGACACCGGGGAGCTGTTTTTT; cdr3_aa: CASSLISADTGELFF
d_call: -; clone_size: -; j_call: TRBJ1-5; v_call: TRBV5-1; cdr3_length: 14; cdr3_nt: TGCGCCAGCAGCTTGGACGCAGGTTATCAGCCCCAGCATTTT; cdr3_aa: CASSLDAGYQPQHF
d_call: -; clone_size: -; j_call: TRBJ2-2; v_call: TRBV28; cdr3_length: 16; cdr3_nt: TGTGCCAGCAGTTTCCGGGCAGTGTTTAACACCGGGGAGCTGTTTTTT; cdr3_aa: CASSFRAVFNTGELFF
d_call: -; clone_size: -; j_call: TRBJ2-1; v_call: TRBV11-2; cdr3_length: 13; cdr3_nt: TGTGCCAGCAGCCTCTGGGGGATCAATGAGCAGTTCTTC; cdr3_aa: CASSLWGINEQFF
d_call: TRBD1; clone_size: -; j_call: TRBJ1-3; v_call: TRBV29-1; cdr3_length: 14; cdr3_nt: TGCAGCGCCGCGACAGGGGGGTCTGGAAACACCATATATTTT; cdr3_aa: CSAATGGSGNTIYF
d_call: -; clone_size: -; j_call: TRBJ2-2; v_call: TRBV30; cdr3_length: 13; cdr3_nt: TGTGCCTTAGGACAGGATAGCGGCGGGGAGCTGTTTTTT; cdr3_aa: CALGQDSGGELFF